This T cell receptor (beta chain) was obtained from a study of blood T cell repertoires in COVID-19. The overall study: From the United States, Italy and Spain came samples of acute and convalescent COVID-19. PBMCs, B-cell-depleted T cells, or T cells provided the cDNA or gDNA that made up the material.

Germline CDR1 and CDR2: SNHLY and FYNNEI. The CDR3 spans 14 residues. Trimming stripped 6 bases from V and 5 bases from J, with 13 bases between. Generated by immunoSEQ multiplex PCR, the TCRdb table keeps only in-frame clones and is missing some. The sample has 150,000 to 200,000 clones, more than 75% seen once. The Seattle patients, enrolled during active infection, were followed longitudinally. This sequence was found in a woman between 40 and 55 years old with COVID-19, enrolled during active disease. This chain joins TRBV2 and TRBJ2-2; TRBD1 might be the D (5 bases). The specimen was peripheral blood. The CDR3 here is CASSASDTTGELFF. Here the CDR3 DNA reads TGTGCCAGCAGCGCTTCGGACACTACCGGGGAGCTGTTTTTT.